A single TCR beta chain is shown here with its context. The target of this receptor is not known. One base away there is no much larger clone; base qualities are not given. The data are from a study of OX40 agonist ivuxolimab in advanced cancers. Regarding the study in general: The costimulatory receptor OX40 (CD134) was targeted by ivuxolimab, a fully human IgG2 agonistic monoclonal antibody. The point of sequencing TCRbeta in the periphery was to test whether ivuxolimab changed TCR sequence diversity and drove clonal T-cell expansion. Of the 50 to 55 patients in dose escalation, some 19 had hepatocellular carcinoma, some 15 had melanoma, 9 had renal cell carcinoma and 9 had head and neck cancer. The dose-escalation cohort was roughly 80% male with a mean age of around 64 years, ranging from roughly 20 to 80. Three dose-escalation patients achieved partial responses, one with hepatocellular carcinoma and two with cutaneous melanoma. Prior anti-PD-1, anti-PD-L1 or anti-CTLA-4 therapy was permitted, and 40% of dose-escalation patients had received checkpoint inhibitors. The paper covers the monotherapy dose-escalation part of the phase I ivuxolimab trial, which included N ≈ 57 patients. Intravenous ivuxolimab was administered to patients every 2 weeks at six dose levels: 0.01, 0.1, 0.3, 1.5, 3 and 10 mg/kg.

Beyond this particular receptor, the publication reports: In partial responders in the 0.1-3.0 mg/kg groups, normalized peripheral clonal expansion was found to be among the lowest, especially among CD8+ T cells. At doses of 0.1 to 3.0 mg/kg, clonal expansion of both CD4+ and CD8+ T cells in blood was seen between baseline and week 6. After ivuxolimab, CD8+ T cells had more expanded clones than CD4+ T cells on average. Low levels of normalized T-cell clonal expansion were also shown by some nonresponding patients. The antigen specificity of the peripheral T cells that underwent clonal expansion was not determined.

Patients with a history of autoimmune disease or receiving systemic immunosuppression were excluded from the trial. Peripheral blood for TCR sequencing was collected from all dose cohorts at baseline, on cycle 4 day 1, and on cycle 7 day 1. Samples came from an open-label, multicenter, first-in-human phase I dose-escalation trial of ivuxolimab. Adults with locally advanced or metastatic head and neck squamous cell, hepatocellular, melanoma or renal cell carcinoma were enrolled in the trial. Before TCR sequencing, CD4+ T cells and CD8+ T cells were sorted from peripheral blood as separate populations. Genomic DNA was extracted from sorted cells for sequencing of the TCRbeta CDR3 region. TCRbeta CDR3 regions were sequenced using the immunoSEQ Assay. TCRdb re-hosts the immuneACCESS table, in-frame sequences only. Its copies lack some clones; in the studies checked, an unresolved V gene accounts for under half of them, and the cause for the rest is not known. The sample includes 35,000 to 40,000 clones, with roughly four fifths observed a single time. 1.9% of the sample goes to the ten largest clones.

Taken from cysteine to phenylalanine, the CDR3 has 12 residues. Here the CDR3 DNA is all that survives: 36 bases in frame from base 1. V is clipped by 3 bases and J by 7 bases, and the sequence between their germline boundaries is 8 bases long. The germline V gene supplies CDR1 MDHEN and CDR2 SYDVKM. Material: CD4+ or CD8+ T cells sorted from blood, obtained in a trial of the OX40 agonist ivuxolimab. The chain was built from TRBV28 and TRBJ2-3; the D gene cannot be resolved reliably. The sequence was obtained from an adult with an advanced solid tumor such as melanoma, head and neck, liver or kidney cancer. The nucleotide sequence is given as TGTGCCAGCAGTTTGGTAGCAAATACGCAGTATTTT. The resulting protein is CASSLVANTQYF.